This T cell receptor beta chain was identified during a study of blood T cell repertoires in COVID-19. In the original workflow: Estimates of nucleated cell counts were drawn from the amplification of reference gene primers. Profiled with immunoSEQ multiplex PCR; TCRdb holds only in-frame clones, not every one. That table supplies the V and J calls and clone size; D and trimming were determined from the DNA. Here the sample spans about 170,000 clones, around 84% being singletons. Germline V gives CDR1 WNHNN, CDR2 SYGVQD (reference sequence). This CDR3 is 14 amino acids long. Germline trimming cut 10 bases from V and 2 bases from J; bases unmatched to any gene: 11.

The chain links TRBV10-1 to TRBJ2-7, with TRBD2 matching 7 bases. Sample: peripheral blood. The receptor was isolated from a woman in her 70s with COVID-19, enrolled during active disease. The CDR3 loop reads CAKAWGEGAYEQYF. The CDR3, as DNA: TGCGCCAAAGCCTGGGGGGAGGGAGCCTACGAGCAGTACTTC.